What follows are 23 T cell receptor beta chains derived from one specimen sequenced in a study of cytomegalovirus exposure and HLA in healthy donors. A multiplex PCR was run with 60 Vbeta primers and 13 Jbeta primers. Sequencing used immunoSEQ multiplex PCR; TCRdb keeps in-frame clones, though not all of them. This sample has roughly 180,000 clones; roughly a tenth occur once, and the top ten carry approximately 1.5%. The sample comprised PBMCs. The source of these receptors is a woman aged 25 to 39 in good health and CMV-seropositive.

The V gene is TRBV29-1, the J gene TRBJ2-3, with 11 bases fitting TRBD1. V dropped 6 bases and J dropped 3; count of bases not matched to a gene: 5. Germline V CDR1 and CDR2: SQVTM, ANQGSEA. The CDR3 has 14 residues. CDR3 nucleotides: TGCAGCGTCGCGGGACAGGGGGAGACAGATACGCAGTATTTT. This encodes CSVAGQGETDTQYF.

The chain employs TRBV5-1 and TRBJ1-2; D call uncertain. The CDR3 totals 16 residues. In germline, CDR1 is SGHRS, CDR2 YFSETQ. V was pared by 4 bases and J by 2 bases, with 18 bases between. CDR3 sequence (DNA): TGCGCCAGCAGCACACCCCGACCGACCGGGAACTATGGCTACACCTTC. Translating gives CASSTPRPTGNYGYTF.

This clone has more than one count but fewer than ten. The chain is built from TRBV29-1 and TRBJ2-2; a possible D gene is TRBD2 (5 bases). V was clipped by 4 bases and J by 4 bases, with 16 bases between them. The CDR3 covers 15 residues. CDR1 and CDR2 from the germline V gene are SQVTM and ANQGSEA. Written as DNA, the CDR3 is TGCAGCGTTGGTCGGGAAAGGGCCCTCACCGGGGAGCTGTTTTTT. Amino acid sequence: CSVGRERALTGELFF.

This chain uses TRBV19 with TRBJ2-6; D is possibly TRBD2 (5 bases). This CDR3 spans 15 amino acids. Germline V gene lookup returns CDR1 LNHDA and CDR2 SQIVND (reference sequence). V was cut by 8 bases and J by 2 bases, with 13 bases left in between. CDR3 residues: CASSLAGAGANVLTF. Written as DNA, the CDR3 is TGTGCCAGTTCCTTAGCCGGGGCTGGGGCCAACGTCCTGACTTTC.

This clone was picked up a small number of times. This chain connects TRBV5-4 to TRBJ2-7, with 16 bases aligning to TRBD2. Germline V gene data show CDR1 as SGHNT and CDR2 as YYREEE (reference sequence). After removal of 4 bases from V and 2 bases from J, the junction contained 6 bases not matched to a gene. The CDR3 is 17 amino acids. The CDR3 here is CASSQGLAGGRAYEQYF. As DNA, the CDR3 is TGTGCCAGCAGCCAGGGACTAGCGGGAGGGAGGGCCTACGAGCAGTACTTC.

This clone was detected only a few times. CDR3 DNA sequence: TGCAGCGTGTGGGAGGGTGAGACCCAGTACTTC. It is translated as CSVWEGETQYF. V is TRBV29-1 and J is TRBJ2-5, with 7 bases lining up with TRBD2. In germline, CDR1 is SQVTM, CDR2 ANQGSEA. The CDR3 sequence is 11 residues long. V lost 6 bases to trimming and J lost 5 bases; unmatched junction nucleotides: 3.

This clone was found a few times. The V gene is TRBV5-1, the J gene TRBJ2-5; the match to TRBD2 covers 10 bases. Trimming cost V 6 bases and J 2 bases; bases outside gene matches: 4. This CDR3 spans 14 amino acids. Germline values: CDR1 SGHRS, CDR2 YFSETQ. CDR3: CASTRTSGQETQYF. Here the CDR3 DNA reads TGCGCCAGCACCCGGACTAGCGGACAAGAGACCCAGTACTTC.

The rearrangement joins TRBV7-2 to TRBJ2-3; D might be TRBD1 (6 bases). The V and J ends lost 5 bases and 5 bases respectively, with 14 bases between them. This CDR3 comprises 14 residues. CDR1 SGHTA and CDR2 FQGNSA come from the germline V gene. The DNA for the CDR3 is TGTGCCAGCAGCCAACAGGGATGGAGAGATACGCAGTATTTT. Its translation: CASSQQGWRDTQYF. The full variable domain, in which reference TRBV7-2 and TRBJ2-3 provide the parts outside the CDR3, is GAGVSQSPSNKVTEKGKDVELRCDPISGHTALYWYRQSLGQGLEFLIYFQGNSAPDKSGLPSDRFSAERTGGSVSTLTIQRTQQEDSAVYLCASSQQGWRDTQYFGPGTRLTVL.

The chain combines TRBV6-1 with TRBJ1-3, with no clear D. The CDR3 sequence is 15 residues long. The germline gives CDR1 MNHNS, CDR2 SASEGT. Trimming took off 6 bases at V and 0 bases at J, with 12 bases between the two ends. CDR3: CASSVVQVSGNTIYF. The CDR3, as DNA: TGTGCCAGCAGCGTCGTTCAGGTCTCTGGAAACACCATATATTTT.

The rearrangement joins TRBV5-1 to TRBJ2-3; 7 bases fit TRBD2. Germline CDR1 SGHRS, CDR2 YFSETQ. The ends lost 2 bases at V and 0 bases at J; junction bases unmatched: 6. The CDR3 has 16 residues. The chain's CDR3 is CASSFIGRGSTDTQYF. The CDR3 nucleotides read TGCGCCAGCAGCTTCATAGGGCGGGGGAGCACAGATACGCAGTATTTT.

This chain links TRBV9 with TRBJ2-1; 7 bases line up with TRBD2. The V gene end was trimmed by 2 bases and the J gene end by 7 bases; junction bases not matched to a gene: 12. Germline V gene data show CDR1 as SGDLS and CDR2 as YYNGEE. The CDR3 has 16 residues. CDR3 sequence reads: CASSVQGGAPSNEQFF. The CDR3 DNA is TGTGCCAGCAGCGTCCAGGGAGGGGCTCCCTCTAATGAGCAGTTCTTC.

This sequence joins TRBV5-6 and TRBJ2-3; D is perhaps TRBD2 (5 bases). CDR3 length equals 13 residues. The germline CDR1 and CDR2 sequences are SGHDT and YYEEEE. The ends were cut back, 3 bases at V and 6 bases at J, with 11 bases in the middle. DNA of the CDR3: TGTGCCAGCAGCTGGTCACCTAGCGATACGCAGTATTTT. Translation: CASSWSPSDTQYF.

The chain couples TRBV5-8 to TRBJ1-2; tentative D call: TRBD1 (5 bases). The V and J ends lost 4 bases and 0 bases respectively, with 13 bases between them. The CDR3 has 15 amino acids. The V gene's germline CDR1 is SGHTS and CDR2 YDEGEE. The CDR3 protein is CASSRTGLTNYGYTF. CDR3 DNA: TGTGCCAGCAGCCGAACGGGACTCACTAACTATGGCTACACCTTC.

This clone was observed a few times. The genes are TRBV7-2 and TRBJ2-5, with D possibly being TRBD1 (6 bases). V was cut by 2 bases and J by 7 bases, with 17 bases left in between. Germline loops: CDR1 SGHTA, CDR2 FQGNSA. The CDR3 is 15 residues long. The CDR3 reads CASSLSVQGGRTQYF. The CDR3 nucleotides are TGTGCCAGCAGCTTATCGGTACAGGGCGGGCGGACCCAGTACTTC.

This clone has more than one count but fewer than ten. The chain combines TRBV5-1 with TRBJ1-3, with TRBD1 as a possible D gene (5 bases). V shed 2 bases and J shed 3 bases, with 9 bases lying between them. The CDR3 is made up of 14 amino acids. Germline CDR1 reads SGHRS; CDR2 reads YFSETQ. The CDR3: CASSFQGGGNTIYF. DNA for the CDR3: TGCGCCAGCAGCTTTCAGGGTGGTGGAAACACCATATATTTT.

The table lists this clone with a few counts. J is TRBJ2-1 and V is TRBV30; 10 nucleotides agree with TRBD2. Looked up from germline, CDR1 is GTSNPN and CDR2 is SVGIG (reference sequence). This CDR3 comprises 16 residues. V lost 2 bases to trimming and J lost 6 bases; unmatched junction nucleotides: 10. CDR3 region: CAWSPGWLAGANEQFF. The CDR3 bases are TGTGCCTGGAGTCCTGGGTGGCTAGCGGGAGCCAATGAGCAGTTCTTC. Using reference TRBV30 and TRBJ2-1 for the parts outside the CDR3, the full variable domain is SQTIHQWPATLVQPVGSPLSLECTVEGTSNPNLYWYRQAAGRGLQLLFYSVGIGQISSEVPQNLSASRPQDRQFILSSKKLLLSDSGFYLCAWSPGWLAGANEQFFGPGTRLTVL.

The chain links TRBV4-2 to TRBJ1-3; 7 nucleotides match TRBD1. V dropped 4 bases and J dropped 7; count of bases not matched to a gene: 16. This CDR3 is built from 17 residues. Germline V gives CDR1 LGHNA, CDR2 YNFKEQ. CDR3 in amino acids: CASSPRLTPTGFNTIYF. CDR3 sequence (DNA): TGTGCCAGCAGCCCACGTTTGACCCCGACAGGGTTCAACACCATATATTTT.

The chain uses TRBV25-1 and TRBJ2-7; 8 positions agree with TRBD1. Germline CDR1 reads MGHDK; CDR2 reads SYGVNS. The CDR3 is 13 amino acids. V lost 5 bases and J lost 4; bases outside the gene matches: 4. The CDR3 DNA reads as TGTGCCAGCAGTCCCCAGGGGGCATACGAGCAGTACTTC. This gives the protein CASSPQGAYEQYF.

The chain uses TRBV10-3 and TRBJ2-1, with 8 bases that match TRBD2. The germline V gene encodes CDR1 ENHRY and CDR2 SYGVKD. The length of the CDR3 is 14 residues. J lost 6 bases, V lost 3 bases, and 4 bases had no gene match. CDR3 sequence reads: CAISDSAGVNEQFF. DNA for the CDR3: TGTGCCATCAGTGACTCAGCGGGAGTCAATGAGCAGTTCTTC.

This clone was recorded a few times. The chain combines TRBV5-1 with TRBJ2-1; 14 bases map to TRBD2. Germline V CDR1 and CDR2: SGHRS, YFSETQ. The CDR3 contains 16 residues. After removal of 3 bases from V and 3 bases from J, the junction contained 2 bases not matched to a gene. In nucleotides, the CDR3 is TGCGCCAGCAGCTCGACTAGCGGGAGGGGCTACAATGAGCAGTTCTTC. Translation gives CASSSTSGRGYNEQFF.

This clone has only a few counts. The chain links TRBV29-1 to TRBJ2-1, with 7 bases matching TRBD2. V dropped 1 base and J dropped 4; count of bases not matched to a gene: 7. Germline V CDR1 and CDR2: SQVTM, ANQGSEA. This CDR3 spans 15 amino acids. The CDR3 reads CSVEVPGGSYNEQFF. Here the CDR3 DNA reads TGCAGCGTTGAAGTCCCGGGGGGTTCTTACAATGAGCAGTTCTTC.

This clone was detected a few times. V usage is TRBV25-1 and J usage is TRBJ2-7; 7 bases are a match to TRBD1. The CDR3 is 17 amino acids. Trimming removed 1 base from V and 2 bases from J; junction bases left unmatched: 11. Germline V gene sequence: CDR1 MGHDK, CDR2 SYGVNS. For the CDR3, the DNA is TGTGCCAGCAGTGAATGGCCCGAGACAGGGAATACCTACGAGCAGTACTTC. Translated, it gives CASSEWPETGNTYEQYF.

There are a few counts of this clone. The genes are TRBV2 and TRBJ2-7, with 9 bases lining up with TRBD1. The CDR3 spans 13 residues. V trimming: 6 bases; J trimming: 3 bases; junction bases outside the gene matches: 3. Germline CDR1 reads SNHLY; CDR2 reads FYNNEI. CDR3 bases: TGTGCCAGCAGCGGACAGGGGTTCTACGAGCAGTACTTC. Its translation is CASSGQGFYEQYF.